The 23 T cell receptor beta chains presented below share a single source sample, sequenced in a study of T cell responses to AZD1222 COVID-19 vaccine. Only in-frame clones appear in the TCRdb table, and some are missing; sequencing was by immunoSEQ multiplex PCR. This table holds about 130,000 clones, around 90% found once. The specimen comprised peripheral blood, sampled 28 days after the second AZD1222 dose. Receptors were obtained from an adult who received the AZD1222 COVID-19 vaccine.

The J gene is TRBJ2-5, the V gene TRBV5-1; 15 bases align to TRBD2. CDR1 and CDR2 from the germline V gene are SGHRS and YFSETQ. Trimming removed 4 bases from V and 5 bases from J; junction bases left unmatched: 12. The CDR3 length is 18 residues. In DNA, the CDR3 is TGCGCCAGCAGCAGCGGACTAGCGGGAGGGGGGCCGCTGGAGACCCAGTACTTC. The encoded protein is CASSSGLAGGGPLETQYF. Using reference TRBV5-1 and TRBJ2-5 for the parts outside the CDR3, the full variable domain is KAGVTQTPRYLIKTRGQQVTLSCSPISGHRSVSWYQQTPGQGLQFLFEYFSETQRNKGNFPGRFSGRQFSNSRSEMNVSTLELGDSALYLCASSSGLAGGGPLETQYFGPGTRLLVL.

This chain connects TRBV2 to TRBJ2-7; no clear D. The CDR3 runs to 11 residues. CDR1 SNHLY and CDR2 FYNNEI come from the germline V gene. V shed 3 bases and J shed 8 bases, with 8 bases lying between them. CDR3 in DNA: TGTGCCAGCAGTGAGATAAATAAGCAGTACTTC. It yields the protein CASSEINKQYF.

The genes are TRBV19 and TRBJ2-7, with 14 bases fitting TRBD2. Trimming at V came to 4 bases and at J to 7 bases, leaving 18 bases not matched to a gene. The CDR3 contains 19 residues. In germline, CDR1 is LNHDA, CDR2 SQIVND (reference sequence). The CDR3 loop reads CASSSFRFGTSGSTGEQYF. CDR3 sequence (DNA): TGTGCCAGTAGTAGTTTCCGATTTGGGACTAGCGGGAGTACGGGTGAGCAGTACTTC. Filled out from reference TRBV19 and TRBJ2-7, the complete variable domain reads DGGITQSPKYLFRKEGQNVTLSCEQNLNHDAMYWYRQDPGQGLRLIYYSQIVNDFQKGDIAEGYSVSREKKESFPLTVTSAQKNPTAFYLCASSSFRFGTSGSTGEQYFGPGTRLTVT.

DNA for the CDR3: TGTGCCAGCAGCTCTAGGGAACAACAAAGGGGCACCATATATTTT. Its translation is CASSSREQQRGTIYF. The V gene is TRBV11-2, the J gene TRBJ1-3; possibly TRBD1 for D (5 bases). V dropped 4 bases and J dropped 9 bases, with 19 bases sitting between them. The germline CDR1 and CDR2 sequences are SGHAT and FQNNGV. This CDR3 is 15 amino acids long.

This clone occurred once. The genes are TRBV10-3 and TRBJ1-1; possible D gene TRBD1, 5 bases. Trimming removed 5 bases from V and 1 base from J, with 11 bases in between. The CDR3 extends over 14 amino acids. Germline V CDR1 and CDR2: ENHRY, SYGVKD. The CDR3 region is CAISWGMGNTEAFF. DNA for the CDR3: TGTGCCATCAGTTGGGGCATGGGGAACACTGAAGCTTTCTTT.

The V gene is TRBV3-1 (or the pseudogene TRBV3-2), the J gene TRBJ2-1; 7 bases line up with TRBD2. The CDR3 is made up of 14 amino acids. Germline V CDR1 and CDR2: LGHDT, YNNKEL (reference sequence). The V gene end was trimmed by 4 bases and the J gene end by 6 bases; junction bases not matched to a gene: 6. The CDR3 DNA is TGTGCCAGCAGCCGACTACTAGCGTCCAATGAGCAGTTCTTC. This gives the protein CASSRLLASNEQFF.

The V and J genes are TRBV20-1 and TRBJ2-1, with 13 bases matching TRBD2. V was clipped by 3 bases and J by 6 bases; unmatched bases: 8. The CDR3 has 16 residues. Germline assignment: CDR1 DFQATT and CDR2 SNEGSKA (reference sequence). The chain's CDR3 is CSASPRTSGSLNEQFF. In DNA, the CDR3 is TGCAGTGCTAGTCCCAGGACTAGCGGGAGCCTCAATGAGCAGTTCTTC.

The chain carries TRBV27 and TRBJ2-1; 9 positions agree with TRBD2. After removal of 4 bases from V and 6 bases from J, the junction contained 7 bases not matched to a gene. The CDR3 spans 15 residues. Germline CDR1 MNHEY, CDR2 SMNVEV (reference sequence). CDR3 DNA sequence: TGTGCCAGCAGTTCCTTCGTAGCGGGGGCCAATGAGCAGTTCTTC. Its protein is CASSSFVAGANEQFF.

V gene TRBV7-3 combines with J gene TRBJ2-3; D may be TRBD1 (5 bases). V gave up 5 bases and J gave up 5 bases, with 11 bases separating them. This CDR3 contains 13 residues. Germline V gene data show CDR1 as SGHTA and CDR2 as FQGTGA. The CDR3 DNA reads TGTGCCAGCAGCCAGGGCACTATAGATACGCAGTATTTT. It encodes CASSQGTIDTQYF.

V gene TRBV9 combines with J gene TRBJ2-3; D uncertain. Germline CDR1 SGDLS, CDR2 YYNGEE. The CDR3 is made up of 16 amino acids. With 0 bases removed from V and 0 bases from J, the gap between germline ends came to 11 bases. Written as DNA, the CDR3 is TGTGCCAGCAGCGTAGGGGTAAATCCTAGCACAGATACGCAGTATTTT. Translating gives CASSVGVNPSTDTQYF.

The V gene is TRBV7-8, the J gene TRBJ2-3; D gene unclear. The ends were cut back, 5 bases at V and 1 base at J, with 7 bases in the middle. Germline-derived CDR1 and CDR2 are SGHVS and FQNEAQ. The CDR3 consists of 13 residues. The CDR3 reads CASSPDRTDTQYF. For the CDR3, the DNA is TGTGCCAGCAGCCCGGACCGCACAGATACGCAGTATTTT.

The chain carries TRBV6-5 and TRBJ1-2; D call uncertain. Germline V gene sequence: CDR1 MNHEY, CDR2 SVGAGI. There are 13 residues in the CDR3. V shed 3 bases and J shed 8 bases, with 13 bases lying between them. CDR3 sequence reads: CASSYRPGGGYTF. The CDR3 DNA reads as TGTGCCAGCAGTTATAGACCTGGCGGAGGCTACACCTTC.

This clone has just one count. V gene TRBV20-1 combines with J gene TRBJ2-1; a weak D match, TRBD2 (5 bases). CDR3 size: 11 residues. Germline CDR1 and CDR2: DFQATT and SNEGSKA (reference sequence). The germline V and J ends were trimmed by 6 bases and 7 bases, with 10 bases remaining between them. CDR3 nucleotide sequence: TGCAGTGCCGAACGCGGGAATGAGCAGTTCTTC. Amino acid sequence: CSAERGNEQFF.

The V call is TRBV6-2 or TRBV6-3, the J call TRBJ2-4; 8 positions match TRBD2. V shed 5 bases, J shed 7 bases, and the junction held 7 bases outside the gene matches. The length of the CDR3 is 14 residues. Germline CDR1 is MNHEY and CDR2 is SVGEGT. The CDR3 coding sequence is TGTGCCAGCAGTGCCCGGGGGGGCTCGAACATTCAGTACTTC. Translation gives CASSARGGSNIQYF.

The chain's CDR3 is CASSLRSDQPQHF. Here the CDR3 DNA reads TGTGCCAGCAGTTTACGGTCAGACCAGCCCCAGCATTTT. The gene calls are TRBV6-5 and TRBJ1-5, with D hard to call. Germline CDR1 reads MNHEY; CDR2 reads SVGAGI. The CDR3 spans 13 residues. Trimming removed 4 bases from V and 7 bases from J, with 11 bases in between.

The chain couples TRBV3-1 (or the pseudogene TRBV3-2) to TRBJ1-2; the match to TRBD1 covers 10 bases. The CDR3 extends over 13 amino acids. The J segment lost 8 bases and the V segment lost 3 bases, leaving 3 bases of the junction unmatched. Germline CDR1 and CDR2: LGHDT and YNNKEL (reference sequence). For the CDR3, the DNA is TGTGCCAGCAGCCATGGACAGGGGGAAGGCTACACCTTC. Amino acids: CASSHGQGEGYTF.

The chain combines TRBV9 with TRBJ2-2; D is perhaps TRBD2 (6 bases). V was shortened by 0 bases and J by 5 bases, with 17 bases between the two germline ends. The CDR3 runs 17 residues. Germline V gene lookup returns CDR1 SGDLS and CDR2 YYNGEE. CDR3 region: CASSVERFGSGTGELFF. In nucleotides, the CDR3 is TGTGCCAGCAGCGTAGAAAGGTTCGGGAGCGGTACCGGGGAGCTGTTTTTT.

This clone appeared once. The V gene is TRBV9, the J gene TRBJ1-3; 7 nucleotides line up with TRBD1. The V segment lost 0 bases and the J segment 4 bases; nucleotides outside the gene matches: 4. Germline CDR1 reads SGDLS; CDR2 reads YYNGEE. This CDR3 comprises 15 residues. CDR3 in amino acids: CASSVGQGDGNTIYF. CDR3 in DNA: TGTGCCAGCAGCGTAGGCCAGGGGGACGGAAACACCATATATTTT.

The chain recombines TRBV3-1 (or the pseudogene TRBV3-2) with TRBJ2-1; D gene unclear. Trimming shortened V by 2 bases and J by 0 bases, and 5 bases separated the two germline ends. Germline CDR1 reads LGHDT; CDR2 reads YNNKEL (reference sequence). The CDR3 has 14 amino acids. CDR3 bases: TGTGCCAGCAGCCAATTGGACTCCTACAATGAGCAGTTCTTC. Translating it yields CASSQLDSYNEQFF.

In this sample, this clone turned up many times. The chain has TRBV6-4 and TRBJ1-1; D remains unclear. Germline loops: CDR1 MRHNA, CDR2 SNTAGT. The CDR3 is 13 amino acids. V lost 0 bases to trimming and J lost 1 base, with 3 bases between them. The CDR3 region is CASSDSSNTEAFF. The CDR3 DNA follows: TGTGCCAGCAGTGACTCCTCGAACACTGAAGCTTTCTTT.

The chain recombines TRBV5-6 with TRBJ2-7, with 11 nucleotides matching TRBD2. Germline lookup yields CDR1 SGHDT and CDR2 YYEEEE. V was pared by 5 bases and J by 3 bases, with 7 bases of the junction left unmatched. The CDR3 spans 15 residues. CDR3 residues: CASRDAGTSGYEQYF. The DNA of the CDR3 is TGTGCCAGCAGGGATGCCGGGACTAGCGGCTACGAGCAGTACTTC.

The chain combines TRBV7-9 with TRBJ2-1; D possibly corresponds to TRBD1 (5 bases). The CDR3 extends over 16 amino acids. V lost 5 bases to trimming and J lost 7 bases, with 21 bases between them. From germline, CDR1 is SEHNR and CDR2 FQNEAQ (reference sequence). The CDR3 coding sequence is TGTGCCAGCAGCCCAGGGTGGGCCCAGGACGGGAATGAGCAGTTCTTC. Translation: CASSPGWAQDGNEQFF.

This sequence joins TRBV7-9 and TRBJ1-1; 7 bases line up with TRBD1. Germline lookup yields CDR1 SEHNR and CDR2 FQNEAQ (reference sequence). The CDR3 runs to 15 residues. Germline trimming cut 2 bases from V and 6 bases from J; bases unmatched to any gene: 9. In DNA, the CDR3 is TGTGCCAGCAGCTTATCGGAGGGGGCGCGGGCTGAAGCTTTCTTT. Its protein product is CASSLSEGARAEAFF.